The T cell receptor (beta chain) under discussion was sequenced for a study of T-cell reconstitution after alpha-beta-depleted transplantation in children. Points on this clonotype: The antigen is unknown.

Germline lookup yields CDR1 SGHAT and CDR2 FQDESV (reference sequence). Trimming took off 6 bases at V and 0 bases at J, with 21 bases between the two ends. CDR3 length: 19 amino acids. Unique molecular identifiers were built into the TCRbeta library. A single record per CDR3 protein comes from TCRdb applying MiXCR to the PCR reads. The table lists approximately 800,000 distinct CDR3 sequences, under 20% of them singletons, with roughly 5% in the top ten. Study-wide findings and caveats: It was newly produced T cells that mostly accounted for T-cell counts and diversity one year after transplant.

This specimen consisted of PBMCs, mostly from graft donor cells, obtained 360 days after TCRalphabeta/CD19-depleted stem cell transplant. This clonotype originated in a male patient younger than 18 who had a stem cell transplant for acute lymphoblastic leukemia, so the T cells may come from the graft donor. The V and J genes are TRBV11-1 and TRBJ2-6; perhaps TRBD1 as D (5 bases). CDR3 in amino acids: CASRSPVGLSFSGANVLTF. Here the CDR3 DNA reads TGTGCCAGCAGATCCCCTGTGGGGCTAAGTTTCTCTGGGGCCAACGTCCTGACTTTC.